This T cell receptor beta chain was found in a study of glioma-infiltrating T cells. Study results and caveats: Very few CDR3 sequences were shared between tissue and blood. Above-expected tissue-blood divergence occurred in all gliomas, most in low-grade ones.

V was shortened by 4 bases and J by 6 bases, with 10 bases between the two germline ends. The CDR3 consists of 14 residues. Looked up from germline, CDR1 is MNHEY and CDR2 is SVGEGT. This clonotype was seen a single time. Its antigen is not identified. Using RNA template, CDR3s of TCR alpha and beta were amplified with iRepertoire arm-PCR. One-step reverse transcription and amplification started from approximately 100-400 ng of tissue mRNA or PBMC total RNA. TCRdb re-called the multiplex PCR reads with MiXCR, one entry per CDR3 protein. The table has roughly 200,000 distinct CDR3 sequences, 25% to 35% seen once.

The clonotype comes from a human donor with low-grade glioma or glioblastoma, undergoing nonglioma brain surgery, or in good health (not recorded which). The genes are TRBV6-2 or TRBV6-3 and TRBJ1-6, with a possible D match to TRBD1 (6 bases). Sequences were obtained from glioma tissue, nonneoplastic brain tissue, or PBMCs (not recorded which). This CDR3 reads CASSFGQLNSPLHF. As DNA, the CDR3 is TGTGCCAGCAGTTTCGGACAGCTTAATTCACCCCTCCACTTT.